Here is one T cell receptor (beta chain) with its context. Antigen: not known. Measured with immunoSEQ multiplex PCR; TCRdb has only the in-frame clones, and not every one. The data contain 65,000 to 85,000 clones, more than 85% of them singletons. This record belongs to a study of T cell responses to AZD1222 COVID-19 vaccine. Study results and caveats: Only a handful of AZD1222 recipients, several in all, had baseline seropositivity. The sample set comprised mostly white British donors with more females, and clonal diversity was possibly underestimated. Dominant CD4 TCR responses targeted spike regions 160-218 and 743-854. Repertoires were obtained solely post-peak T cell response.

This CDR3 region has 12 residues. The V end was cut by 1 base, the J end by 4 bases, with 4 bases between. The germline V gene encodes CDR1 SGHDN and CDR2 FVKESK. The clonotype comes from an adult in good health. Specimen: peripheral blood, collected on day 0 of AZD1222 vaccination. The chain couples TRBV14 to TRBJ2-5; no clear D gene. This CDR3 reads CASSQVSETQYF. For the CDR3, the DNA is TGTGCCAGCAGCCAAGTTTCAGAGACCCAGTACTTC.